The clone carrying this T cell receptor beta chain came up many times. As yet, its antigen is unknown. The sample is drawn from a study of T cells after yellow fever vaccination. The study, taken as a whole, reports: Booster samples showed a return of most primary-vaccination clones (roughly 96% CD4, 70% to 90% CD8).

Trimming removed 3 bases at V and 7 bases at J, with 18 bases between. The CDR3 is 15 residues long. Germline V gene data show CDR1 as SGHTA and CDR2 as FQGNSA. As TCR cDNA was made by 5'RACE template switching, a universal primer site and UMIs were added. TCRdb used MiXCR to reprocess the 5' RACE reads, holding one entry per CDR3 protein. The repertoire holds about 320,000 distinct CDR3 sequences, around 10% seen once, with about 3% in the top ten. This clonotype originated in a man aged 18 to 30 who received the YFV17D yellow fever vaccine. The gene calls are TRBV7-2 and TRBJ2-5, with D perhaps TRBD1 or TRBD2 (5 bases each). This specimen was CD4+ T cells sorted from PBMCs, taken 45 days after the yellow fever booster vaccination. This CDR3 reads CASSFIWGNDGTQYF. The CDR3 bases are TGTGCCAGCAGCTTTATTTGGGGGAATGACGGGACCCAGTACTTC.